This is a list of T cell receptor beta chains from one sample in a study of PD-1 blockade in classical Hodgkin lymphoma. Measured with immunoSEQ multiplex PCR; TCRdb has only the in-frame clones, and not every one. The data show over 20,000 clones, less than 75% seen once. Sequenced here: peripheral blood mononuclear cells (PBMCs), sampled before the fourth cycle of nivolumab. All receptors come from a human donor with classical Hodgkin lymphoma. CDR3s include the opening cysteine and the closing phenylalanine or tryptophan. The order of the fields is D gene, J gene, clone size, V gene, CDR3 protein, CDR3 DNA. A D gene is named only where the DNA matches it firmly. Clone size, where shown, is once, few, many, or a class for clones that have expanded.

>.|TRBJ2-5|.|TRBV18
CASSPQTRRGETQYF
TGTGCCAGCTCACCACAGACTCGCCGGGGGGAGACCCAGTACTTC
>TRBD1|TRBJ1-1|.|TRBV6-5
CASSYSRTGGLTEAFF
TGTGCCAGCAGTTACTCAAGGACAGGGGGCCTCACTGAAGCTTTCTTT
>TRBD2|TRBJ2-1|once|TRBV6-1
CATQGLVSYNEQFF
TGTGCCACCCAGGGACTAGTCTCCTACAATGAGCAGTTCTTC
>TRBD1|TRBJ2-5|.|TRBV4-2
CASSRTGTGEETQYF
TGTGCCAGCAGCCGGACCGGGACAGGGGAAGAGACCCAGTACTTC
>.|TRBJ2-3|.|TRBV6-4
CASSDGGSTDTQYF
TGTGCCAGCAGTGACGGTGGGAGCACAGATACGCAGTATTTT
>TRBD2|TRBJ2-1|.|TRBV28
CASSTLQRGGYNEQFF
TGTGCCAGCAGTACCCTCCAGCGGGGGGGATACAATGAGCAGTTCTTC
>.|TRBJ2-3|.|TRBV14
CASSQISGRTDTQYF
TGTGCCAGCAGCCAAATATCGGGGAGGACAGATACGCAGTATTTT
>.|TRBJ2-5|few|TRBV5-1
CASSPGTGVETQYF
TGCGCCAGCAGTCCCGGGACTGGGGTAGAGACCCAGTACTTC
>TRBD2|TRBJ2-1|few|TRBV4-3
CASSQAHRLAGVNEQFF
TGCGCCAGCAGCCAAGCCCACCGACTAGCGGGGGTCAATGAGCAGTTCTTC
>.|TRBJ2-5|.|TRBV2
CASSLGTYQETQYF
TGTGCCAGCAGCCTTGGGACGTACCAAGAGACCCAGTACTTC
>.|TRBJ1-1|.|TRBV9
CASSVVRTDYTEAFF
TGTGCCAGCAGCGTCGTTAGGACTGATTACACTGAAGCTTTCTTT
>.|TRBJ2-1|once|TRBV4-2
CASRRSANYNEQFF
TGTGCCAGCAGACGTAGCGCTAATTACAATGAGCAGTTCTTC
>.|TRBJ2-7|.|TRBV11-3
CATEADGDEQYF
TGTGCCACCGAGGCAGATGGGGACGAGCAGTACTTC
>.|TRBJ2-5|.|TRBV7-2
CASRDSGAETQYF
TGTGCCAGCAGGGATTCAGGTGCGGAGACCCAGTACTTC
>TRBD2|TRBJ2-1|.|TRBV6-4
CASSRLAGGYNEQFF
TGTGCCAGCAGCCGGCTAGCGGGGGGTTACAATGAGCAGTTCTTC
>TRBD1|TRBJ1-1|few|TRBV18
CASSQGGQGSAEAFF
TGTGCCAGCTCACAAGGGGGACAGGGTAGTGCTGAAGCTTTCTTT
>.|TRBJ1-1|.|TRBV6-5
CAGSAPQPNTEAFF
TGTGCCGGGTCCGCTCCACAGCCTAACACTGAAGCTTTCTTT
>.|TRBJ1-5|few|TRBV28
CAIRRGDQPQHF
TGTGCCATCAGGAGGGGCGATCAGCCCCAGCATTTT
>.|TRBJ1-1|.|TRBV28
CASRSPASPITEAFF
TGTGCCAGCAGATCCCCGGCTTCCCCCATCACTGAAGCTTTCTTT
>TRBD1|TRBJ1-4|.|TRBV6-4
CASSQPGTGGNEKLFF
TGTGCCAGCTCGCAGCCCGGGACAGGGGGCAATGAAAAACTGTTTTTT
>.|TRBJ2-5|.|TRBV7-3
CASSRYGGIETQYF
TGTGCCAGCAGTCGGTATGGGGGGATAGAGACCCAGTACTTC
>.|TRBJ1-1|.|TRBV5-6
CASSPGGISEAFF
TGTGCCAGCAGCCCTGGGGGCATCTCTGAAGCTTTCTTT
>.|TRBJ1-1|.|TRBV19
CASSQFMNTEAFF
TGTGCCAGTAGTCAGTTCATGAACACTGAAGCTTTCTTT
>.|TRBJ1-1|few|TRBV2
CASSLQMNTEAFF
TGTGCCAGCAGTTTACAGATGAACACTGAAGCTTTCTTT
>.|TRBJ1-1|.|TRBV5-6
CASSFYEIRLNTEAFF
TGTGCCAGCAGCTTTTACGAGATACGATTGAACACTGAAGCTTTCTTT
>.|TRBJ2-1|.|TRBV9
CASSSRIRNEQFF
TGTGCCAGCAGCTCCCGGATTAGGAATGAGCAGTTCTTC
>TRBD2|TRBJ2-1|few|TRBV19
CASSPTSGGNNEQFF
TGTGCCAGTAGCCCGACTAGCGGGGGTAACAATGAGCAGTTCTTC
>.|TRBJ1-5|many|TRBV2
CASSAQGYNQPQHF
TGTGCCAGCAGTGCACAGGGCTACAATCAGCCCCAGCATTTT
>.|TRBJ1-2|.|TRBV4-1
CASSAGLDYGYTF
TGCGCCAGCAGCGCGGGACTTGACTATGGCTACACCTTC
>TRBD2|TRBJ2-3|.|TRBV28
CASQSSGAASDTQYF
TGTGCCAGCCAATCGAGCGGGGCGGCGTCAGATACGCAGTATTTT
>TRBD1|TRBJ2-7|.|TRBV29-1
CSVVSDRGNEQYF
TGCAGCGTTGTTAGTGACAGGGGTAACGAGCAGTACTTC
>.|TRBJ2-2|.|TRBV7-2
CASSTDGTGRELFF
TGTGCCAGCAGCACCGATGGCACCGGGAGGGAGCTGTTTTTT
>.|TRBJ2-3|.|TRBV21-1
CASRPRDRDISTDTQYF
TGTGCCAGCAGACCCCGAGACAGGGACATTAGCACAGATACGCAGTATTTT
>.|TRBJ2-5|.|TRBV7-2
CASSVLRGLGETQYF
TGTGCCAGCAGCGTCCTGAGGGGCCTTGGGGAGACCCAGTACTTC
>TRBD1|TRBJ2-3|.|TRBV5-1
CASRPGQGSDTQYF
TGCGCCAGCCGACCGGGACAGGGGTCAGATACGCAGTATTTT
>.|TRBJ2-5|.|TRBV21-1
CASIESTLSDEETQYF
TGTGCCAGCATCGAATCCACTCTTTCGGATGAAGAGACCCAGTACTTC
>TRBD2|TRBJ2-1|.|TRBV5-6
CASSLGGGGLADSEQFF
TGTGCCAGCAGCTTGGGAGGAGGGGGACTAGCTGATAGTGAGCAGTTCTTC
>TRBD1|TRBJ1-5|few|TRBV6-6
CASRRTGRNQPQHF
TGTGCCAGCAGACGGACAGGGCGCAATCAGCCCCAGCATTTT
>TRBD1|TRBJ2-1|.|TRBV4-3
CASSQERVGTGKYNEQFF
TGCGCCAGCAGCCAGGAAAGGGTAGGGACAGGGAAATACAATGAGCAGTTCTTC
>.|TRBJ1-1|.|TRBV4-1
CASSQDLLGNTEAFF
TGCGCCAGCAGCCAAGATCTGTTGGGGAACACTGAAGCTTTCTTT
>.|TRBJ2-3|.|TRBV13
CASSLGLWATVGGDTQYF
TGTGCCAGCAGCTTAGGCCTTTGGGCCACGGTTGGAGGAGATACGCAGTATTTT
>TRBD2|TRBJ2-2|.|TRBV5-4
CASSPARGGGLNTGELFF
TGTGCCAGCAGCCCGGCGAGGGGCGGGGGACTGAACACCGGGGAGCTGTTTTTT
>TRBD1|TRBJ1-6|.|TRBV5-1
CASSLRQGGDSPLHF
TGCGCCAGCAGCCTCCGACAGGGTGGGGATTCACCCCTCCACTTT
>.|TRBJ1-1|.|TRBV29-1
CSAGQGWGMNTEAFF
TGCAGCGCCGGGCAGGGGTGGGGAATGAACACTGAAGCTTTCTTT
>.|TRBJ1-2|.|TRBV10-3
CAISADTDGYGYTF
TGTGCCATCAGTGCCGACACCGACGGCTATGGCTACACCTTC
>TRBD2|TRBJ2-5|.|TRBV5-6
CASSSPHAGGPTQYF
TGTGCCAGCAGCTCGCCCCATGCGGGGGGGCCGACCCAGTACTTC
>.|TRBJ1-2|once|TRBV5-4
CASSPAMEYGYTF
TGTGCCAGCAGCCCCGCCATGGAGTATGGCTACACCTTC
>.|TRBJ1-1|few|TRBV11-1
CASGLAENTEAFF
TGTGCCAGCGGGCTGGCAGAGAACACTGAAGCTTTCTTT
>.|TRBJ1-2|.|TRBV9
CASSVAQGANYGYTF
TGTGCCAGCAGCGTAGCCCAGGGAGCTAACTATGGCTACACCTTC
>TRBD1|TRBJ2-5|.|TRBV6-6
CASSDRGTETQYF
TGTGCCAGCAGCGACAGGGGGACGGAGACCCAGTACTTC
>.|TRBJ1-4|.|TRBV6-6
CASTPGTNEKLFF
TGTGCCAGCACCCCGGGGACTAATGAAAAACTGTTTTTT
>.|TRBJ2-3|.|TRBV2
CASRTGTDTQYF
TGTGCCAGCAGGACAGGCACAGATACGCAGTATTTT
>.|TRBJ1-1|medium-sized|TRBV2
CASRTDPNTEAFF
TGTGCCAGCCGCACTGACCCGAACACTGAAGCTTTCTTT
>TRBD1|TRBJ1-4|.|TRBV7-9
CASSSGQGATNEKLFF
TGTGCCAGCAGCTCCGGACAGGGAGCAACTAATGAAAAACTGTTTTTT
>.|TRBJ1-6|.|TRBV6-1
CASSEGQPSSYNSPLHF
TGTGCCAGCAGTGAAGGACAGCCTAGCTCCTATAATTCACCCCTCCACTTT